A selection of T cell receptor beta chains follows, all from one sample in a study of T cell changes during pregnancy in multiple sclerosis. Sequencing was performed with immunoSEQ multiplex PCR; in TCRdb, only in-frame clones are kept and a portion is missing. The sample holds some 60,000 clones, roughly 87% seen once. The sequencing here drew on peripheral blood, taken in the third trimester of pregnancy. These TCRs come from a female donor in good health, enrolled as a control in a pregnancy study. Each CDR3 is given with its conserved first and last residue. D genes are given only for firm matches. Clone sizes are given selectively: once, few, many, or a class where the clone is expanded.

j_call	clone_size	v_call	d_call	cdr3_nt	cdr3_aa
TRBJ1-5	few	TRBV5-5	TRBD1	TGTGCCAGCAGCGGAGGACAGGGGGGGATCAATCAGCCCCAGCATTTT	CASSGGQGGINQPQHF
TRBJ1-6	.	TRBV9	TRBD1	TGTGCCAGCAGCGCGCCGACAGGGATGGAAAATAATTCACCCCTCCACTTT	CASSAPTGMENNSPLHF
TRBJ1-1	.	TRBV9	.	TGTGCCAGCAGCACCCTAGAGAACACTGAAGCTTTCTTT	CASSTLENTEAFF
TRBJ2-7	.	TRBV5-1	.	TGCGCCAGCAGTTCCGGGGGGCCCCCCTCCTACGAGCAGTACTTC	CASSSGGPPSYEQYF
TRBJ2-1	.	TRBV11-2	TRBD2	TGTGCCAGCAGCCCTCGATCGACTAGCGGGACTAATGAGCAGTTCTTC	CASSPRSTSGTNEQFF
TRBJ2-5	.	TRBV13	.	TGTGCCAGCAGCTCCAGTCCAGAGACCCAGTACTTC	CASSSSPETQYF
TRBJ2-2	.	TRBV6-4	.	TGTGCCAGCAGTGGCCAGGGTCCCGGGGAGCTGTTTTTT	CASSGQGPGELFF
TRBJ1-2	.	TRBV5-8	.	TGTGCCAGCAGCGCCGACACCTATGGCTACACCTTC	CASSADTYGYTF
TRBJ1-1	.	TRBV6-5	.	TGTGCCCTTGGGAGTCCGGGGTCTGAAGCTTTCTTT	CALGSPGSEAFF
TRBJ1-5	.	TRBV7-2	.	TGTGCCAGCAGCTTAGACACAGGGAGTCAGCCCCAGCATTTT	CASSLDTGSQPQHF
TRBJ2-1	.	TRBV5-8	.	TGTGCCAGCAGCTTGCGGGGGAGCTCCTACAATGAGCAGTTCTTC	CASSLRGSSYNEQFF
TRBJ2-5	.	TRBV5-6	.	TGTGCCAGCAGCCCTTCTCCTCTAGCAGGAGAGACCCAGTACTTC	CASSPSPLAGETQYF
TRBJ2-4	.	TRBV10-2	TRBD2	TGCGCCATTTCCCGGGGGGGCTCAAAAAACATTCAGTACTTC	CAISRGGSKNIQYF
TRBJ2-7	.	TRBV11-2	TRBD2	TGTGCCAGCAGCTTCGGGACTAGCGCCTACGAGCAGTACTTC	CASSFGTSAYEQYF
TRBJ2-7	once	TRBV10-3	TRBD1	TGTGCCATCAATCCGGGACAGGGTAGCTACGAGCAGTACTTC	CAINPGQGSYEQYF
TRBJ2-2	.	TRBV2	TRBD2	TGTGCCAGCAGTGAACAGCTAGCGGGAAGACAAATCACCGGGGAGCTGTTTTTT	CASSEQLAGRQITGELFF
TRBJ2-7	.	TRBV5-5	TRBD1	TGTGCCAGCAGATCGGACAGGGGGCAATCCTACGAGCAGTACTTC	CASRSDRGQSYEQYF
TRBJ1-1	.	TRBV14	.	TGTGCCAGCAGAGCTTACGACAGCATGAACACTGAAGCTTTCTTT	CASRAYDSMNTEAFF
TRBJ2-1	once	TRBV5-8	.	TGTGCCAGCACCACCTACTCGGGGGAAGGGACCTACAATGAGCAGTTCTTC	CASTTYSGEGTYNEQFF
TRBJ2-3	.	TRBV7-9	TRBD2	TGTGCCAGCAGCTCAGGACTAGCGGGTGCAGATACGCAGTATTTT	CASSSGLAGADTQYF
TRBJ1-1	.	TRBV9	TRBD1	TGTGCCAGCAGCGGATGGGGGACAGGGGGCCTCGCTGAAGCTTTCTTT	CASSGWGTGGLAEAFF
TRBJ1-1	.	TRBV28	.	TGTGCCAGCAGTCCCTATGGGGGGGAGAACACTGAAGCTTTCTTT	CASSPYGGENTEAFF
TRBJ2-1	.	TRBV5-1	.	TGCGCCAGCAGCTTGAGCGGACTCTCCTACAATGAGCAGTTCTTC	CASSLSGLSYNEQFF
TRBJ1-2	.	TRBV30	.	TGTGCCTCCACCAGGGGCTCAGCCCCCTATGGCTACACCTTC	CASTRGSAPYGYTF
TRBJ1-6	.	TRBV4-1	.	TGCGCCAGCAGCCAAGCTTTAGGGGTCTCACCCCTCCACTTT	CASSQALGVSPLHF
TRBJ1-2	.	TRBV19	TRBD1	TGTGCCAGCCACGGACAGGGGGACTATGGCTACACCTTC	CASHGQGDYGYTF
TRBJ1-1	.	TRBV18	TRBD1	TGTGCCAGCTCACCAATGGGACAGTTGAACACTGAAGCTTTCTTT	CASSPMGQLNTEAFF
TRBJ2-1	.	TRBV9	.	TGTGCCAGCAGCGTACCGGGGTACAATGAGCAGTTCTTC	CASSVPGYNEQFF
TRBJ2-3	.	TRBV7-6	.	TGTGCCAGCAGCTTAAATTTCCTCACAGATACGCAGTATTTT	CASSLNFLTDTQYF
TRBJ1-1	.	TRBV19	TRBD1	TGTGCCAGTAGTGTAACAGGGGATAGAAACACTGAAGCTTTCTTT	CASSVTGDRNTEAFF
TRBJ2-7	.	TRBV7-8	.	TGTGCCAGCAGTCCTAGGCGGGACGTCGGTGATGACGAGCAGTACTTC	CASSPRRDVGDDEQYF
TRBJ1-1	.	TRBV7-7	.	TGTGCCAGCAGCTTAACAGGGAACACTGAAGCTTTCTTT	CASSLTGNTEAFF
TRBJ2-1	.	TRBV29-1	TRBD2	TGCAGCCTGGTGGAAGCGGGAGTAAGGGAGCAGTTCTTC	CSLVEAGVREQFF
TRBJ2-1	.	TRBV11-3	TRBD2	TGTGCCAGCAGCGCCTCTAGCGGGATCTCCTACAATGAGCAGTTCTTC	CASSASSGISYNEQFF
TRBJ1-2	.	TRBV25-1	TRBD1	TGTGCCAGCAGTGAGACCGGGACAGCCTATGGCTACACCTTC	CASSETGTAYGYTF
TRBJ1-4	.	TRBV30	.	TGTGCCTGGAGTTTACCCGGGACTAGAGAAAAACTGTTTTTT	CAWSLPGTREKLFF
TRBJ2-3	.	TRBV2	.	TGTGCCAGCCTTGAGCAGGGGCCAACAGATACGCAGTATTTT	CASLEQGPTDTQYF
TRBJ1-1	.	TRBV5-1	.	TGCGCCAGCAGGGGTACGATCGGGGTAGGCGTGAACACTGAAGCTTTCTTT	CASRGTIGVGVNTEAFF
TRBJ1-1	.	TRBV7-2	.	TGTGCCAGCAGCCCATCAGGGATTTCCACTGAAGCTTTCTTT	CASSPSGISTEAFF
TRBJ2-3	.	TRBV9	TRBD1	TGTGCCAGCAGCGTAGGTGGACAGGTAGTGACAGATACGCAGTATTTT	CASSVGGQVVTDTQYF
TRBJ2-3	.	TRBV30	.	TGTGCCTGGAGTGCCCAACTTAAAAACACAGATACGCAGTATTTT	CAWSAQLKNTDTQYF
TRBJ1-2	.	TRBV30	.	TGTGCCTGGAGTGTAGGGGAATCCTATGGCTACACCTTC	CAWSVGESYGYTF
TRBJ2-5	.	TRBV10-3	TRBD2	TGTGCCATCAGTGACAGACAGCACCTCGGACTAGCGGGTGAGACCCAGTACTTC	CAISDRQHLGLAGETQYF
TRBJ1-5	.	TRBV15	.	TGTGCCACCCAAGCCCGCAGGGATAGCAATCAGCCCCAGCATTTT	CATQARRDSNQPQHF
TRBJ1-3	.	TRBV18	TRBD1	TGTGCCAGCTCAGGGGACAGGGCTTCTGGAAACACCATATATTTT	CASSGDRASGNTIYF
TRBJ2-7	.	TRBV6-6	.	TGTGCCAGCAGACCGTCGGAGGGGTTAAGCGAGCAGTACTTC	CASRPSEGLSEQYF
TRBJ1-2	.	TRBV2	.	TGTGCGCACGGCGGCACCCTCTATGGCTACACCTTC	CAHGGTLYGYTF
TRBJ1-1	.	TRBV19	TRBD1	TGTGCCAGTAGTATCGAGGCCAGGGGGCAGAACACTGAAGCTTTCTTT	CASSIEARGQNTEAFF
TRBJ1-2	.	TRBV7-2	TRBD1	TGTGCCAGCAGCTTAGGGGCAGGGGGACGAAGGTCGGGGGGCTACACCTTC	CASSLGAGGRRSGGYTF
TRBJ1-6	.	TRBV19	.	TGTGCCAGTAGTAGGACTTGGGCGGAAAACTATAATTCACCCCTCCACTTT	CASSRTWAENYNSPLHF
TRBJ2-7	few	TRBV10-1	TRBD1	TGCGCCAGCAGTCCATGGGGACAGAGCTCCTACGAGCAGTACTTC	CASSPWGQSSYEQYF